These T cell receptor beta chains were read from a single sample in a study of cytomegalovirus exposure and HLA in healthy donors. Measured with immunoSEQ multiplex PCR; TCRdb has only the in-frame clones, and not every one. Among approximately 150,000 clones, about 72% were seen once, and the ten largest hold less than 2.5%. Sequenced input: PBMCs. The origin of the receptors is a human donor in good health. Each CDR3 is given with its conserved first and last residue. D genes are given only for firm matches. Clone size is not always given. Where it is, it says once, few, many or a class for expanded clones.

TRBJ2-7 | - | TRBV5-4 | - | TGTGCCAGCAGCTTGGGGGGGCTCTCCTACGAGCAGTACTTC | CASSLGGLSYEQYF
TRBJ1-4 | - | TRBV12-5 | - | TGTGCTAGTGGTTTGAGCGCTGATAATGAAAAACTGTTTTTT | CASGLSADNEKLFF
TRBJ2-5 | - | TRBV7-9 | - | TGTGCCAGCAGCTTAGACGTAAGAACGGGGGAGACCCAGTACTTC | CASSLDVRTGETQYF
TRBJ1-2 | - | TRBV7-2 | - | TGTGCCAGCACCAGAGGCACTGAAGCCTATGGCTACACCTTC | CASTRGTEAYGYTF
TRBJ1-3 | - | TRBV18 | - | TGTGCCAGCTCACCAATAGGGGGTAACTCTGGAAACACCATATATTTT | CASSPIGGNSGNTIYF
TRBJ2-1 | TRBD2 | TRBV2 | few | TGTGCCAGCAGTCGCGGACTAGCGGGGGGGCCTGACAATGAGCAGTTCTTC | CASSRGLAGGPDNEQFF
TRBJ1-2 | - | TRBV9 | - | TGTGCCAGCAGCGTCGACAGCGGGAGTACGTATGGCTACACCTTC | CASSVDSGSTYGYTF
TRBJ2-7 | - | TRBV18 | - | TGTGCCAGCTCACCCAGTGCTGGGCGACGGGAGGAGCAGTACTTC | CASSPSAGRREEQYF
TRBJ2-2 | TRBD2 | TRBV11-2 | - | TGTGCCAGCAGCTTATTCGCGGGGGCCGGGGAGCTGTTTTTT | CASSLFAGAGELFF
TRBJ1-2 | TRBD1 | TRBV9 | - | TGTGCCAGCAGCGGAAGACAGGGGGCAGGCTATGGCTACACCTTC | CASSGRQGAGYGYTF
TRBJ1-1 | - | TRBV5-1 | - | TGCGCCAGCAGCTTGGTGGCAGGTGTTGACACTGAAGCTTTCTTT | CASSLVAGVDTEAFF
TRBJ1-2 | TRBD1 | TRBV5-6 | - | TGTGCCAGCACCGGCCCGACAGGGCCCTCCTATGGCTACACCTTC | CASTGPTGPSYGYTF
TRBJ1-6 | - | TRBV6-5 | - | TGTGCCAGCATGGGGGGAGTTAATTCACCCCTCCACTTT | CASMGGVNSPLHF
TRBJ2-5 | TRBD1 | TRBV11-3 | - | TGTGCCAGCAGCTCATCGGGACAGGGGGCAGAGACCCAGTACTTC | CASSSSGQGAETQYF
TRBJ2-5 | - | TRBV6-5 | - | TGTGCCAGCAGAGGCCGGGACTCCTCCCAAGAGTCCCAGTACTTC | CASRGRDSSQESQYF
TRBJ1-2 | TRBD1 | TRBV9 | - | TGTGCCAGCAGCGTAGCGACGGACAGGGCGATAGGGTATGGCTACACCTTC | CASSVATDRAIGYGYTF
TRBJ1-1 | TRBD1 | TRBV9 | few | TGTGCCAGCAGCGTAGCCTACAGGGGATTGAACACTGAAGCTTTCTTT | CASSVAYRGLNTEAFF
TRBJ1-2 | - | TRBV6-6 | once | TGTGCCAGCAGTGGCACCCCGGGTTACAACTATGGCTACACCTTC | CASSGTPGYNYGYTF
TRBJ2-7 | TRBD1 | TRBV5-5 | - | TGTGCCAGCAGCTTGAGGCCCGGGACAGGGGCCTACGAGCAGTACTTC | CASSLRPGTGAYEQYF
TRBJ1-5 | - | TRBV4-1 | - | TGCGCCAGCACCCAGAGATGGGTTCGGGGTCAGCCCCAGCATTTT | CASTQRWVRGQPQHF
TRBJ2-7 | - | TRBV5-1 | - | TGCGCCAGCAGCCCTCAACCCAGGGGAGACGTTACCTACGAGCAGTACTTC | CASSPQPRGDVTYEQYF
TRBJ2-1 | - | TRBV29-1 | - | TGCAGCGCTCGGGAACAGACGTCCTACAATGAGCAGTTCTTC | CSAREQTSYNEQFF
TRBJ1-3 | - | TRBV15 | - | TGTGCCACCAGCAGAGATAGAGGCAGCTCTGGAAACACCATATATTTT | CATSRDRGSSGNTIYF
TRBJ1-5 | - | TRBV7-9 | - | TGTGCCAGCAGCTTAGGGGGCCACACAGTATCAGCCCAGCATTTT | CASSLGGHTVSAQHF
TRBJ1-2 | - | TRBV15 | - | TGTGCCACCAGTCCGAACGAGCACTATGGCTACACCTTC | CATSPNEHYGYTF
TRBJ2-7 | - | TRBV5-1 | - | TGCGCCAGCAGCTTGGCCGGAGTCTCCTACGAGCAGTACTTC | CASSLAGVSYEQYF
TRBJ2-7 | - | TRBV7-9 | - | TGTGCCAGCAGCTTAAGTGGGCTAGCCCACGAGCAGTACTTC | CASSLSGLAHEQYF
TRBJ1-4 | - | TRBV7-2 | - | TGTGCCAGCAGGAGGACACAGGGAACTAATGAAAAACTGTTTTTT | CASRRTQGTNEKLFF
TRBJ1-2 | - | TRBV19 | - | TGTGCCACCACGGACAGCAAATATGGCTACACCTTC | CATTDSKYGYTF
TRBJ2-5 | TRBD1 | TRBV9 | - | TGTGCCAGCAGCGTATTCACCGGGACAGGGGGGGAGACCCAGTACTTC | CASSVFTGTGGETQYF
TRBJ2-2 | TRBD1 | TRBV27 | - | TGTGCCAGCAGTAGACAGGGGGTATGGAACACCGGGGAGCTGTTTTTT | CASSRQGVWNTGELFF
TRBJ2-7 | TRBD1 | TRBV7-9 | - | TGTTCCTGCGGACAGGGGGACTACGAGCAGTACTTC | CSCGQGDYEQYF
TRBJ1-1 | - | TRBV10-3 | - | TGTGCCATCAGTGGGGGGGGCGGGGGCACTGAAGCTTTCTTT | CAISGGGGGTEAFF
TRBJ2-5 | TRBD2 | TRBV5-1 | few | TGCGCCAGCAGCCTTCTAGCGGGGGGTATCCAAGAGACCCAGTACTTC | CASSLLAGGIQETQYF
TRBJ2-7 | - | TRBV10-3 | - | TGTGCTACGTGGGGGGACGGGGCCTACGAGCAGTACTTC | CATWGDGAYEQYF
TRBJ2-3 | TRBD2 | TRBV25-1 | - | TGTGCCAGCACAGGGACTATCTCCACAGATACGCAGTATTTT | CASTGTISTDTQYF
TRBJ1-1 | - | TRBV4-1 | - | TGCGCCAGCAGCCAAGGTCACCGGCGAGAGGCTGAAGCTTTCTTT | CASSQGHRREAEAFF
TRBJ1-1 | - | TRBV29-1 | - | TGCAGCGGGGGGGGGAGCACTGAAGCTTTCTTT | CSGGGSTEAFF
TRBJ1-1 | - | TRBV18 | - | TGTGCCAGCTCACTATTTCCGGGAGAAGGAAACACTGAAGCTTTCTTT | CASSLFPGEGNTEAFF
TRBJ1-6 | - | TRBV5-5 | - | TGTGCCAGCAGCTTGGAAGGGGGTAATTCACCCCTCCACTTT | CASSLEGGNSPLHF
TRBJ1-6 | TRBD1 | TRBV28 | - | TGTGCCAGCAGTTTAGTCTCCGGACAGGGGAATTCACCCCTCCACTTT | CASSLVSGQGNSPLHF
TRBJ2-4 | TRBD2 | TRBV7-6 | - | TGTGCCAGCAGCTTAGGGGCTTATGATTGGGGGGGAACAACCGGCGCCAAAAACATTCAGTACTTC | CASSLGAYDWGGTTGAKNIQYF
TRBJ2-1 | - | TRBV9 | - | TGTGCCAGCAGCCTTTCGGGGGATTCCTACAATGAGCAGTTCTTC | CASSLSGDSYNEQFF
TRBJ2-3 | - | TRBV4-3 | - | TGCGCCAGCAGCCAAGATGAGGGTAGCGGCACAGATACGCAGTATTTT | CASSQDEGSGTDTQYF
TRBJ1-6 | - | TRBV6-5 | - | TGTGCCAGCAGTCGGGGAGAAATTTATAATTCACCCCTCCACTTT | CASSRGEIYNSPLHF
TRBJ1-1 | TRBD1 | TRBV5-1 | - | TGCGCCAGCAGCTTTCGGACAGGGAAGAACACTGAAGCTTTCTTT | CASSFRTGKNTEAFF
TRBJ1-6 | - | TRBV6-6 | - | TGTGCCAGCCTTAATGGCGGGAGCGGCACCAATTCACCCCCCCACTTT | CASLNGGSGTNSPPHF
TRBJ2-1 | TRBD1 | TRBV19 | - | TGTGCCAGTAGTATATCGCGACAGGGAGCGAATGAGCAGTTCTTC | CASSISRQGANEQFF
TRBJ2-2 | - | TRBV9 | - | TGTGCCAGCAGCGCCCTACCATCCAGGGACGGGGAGCTGTTTTTT | CASSALPSRDGELFF
TRBJ1-1 | TRBD1 | TRBV27 | - | TGTGCCAGCAGTTTTGACAGGGGTACTGAAGCTTTCTTT | CASSFDRGTEAFF
TRBJ1-2 | - | TRBV7-8 | few | TGTGCCAGCAGCTTTAACAGTAACTATGGCTACACCTTC | CASSFNSNYGYTF
TRBJ2-2 | - | TRBV5-1 | - | TGCGCCAGCGCTTCATTGCAGGGTGAGACCGGGGAGCTGTTTTTT | CASASLQGETGELFF
TRBJ2-7 | - | TRBV6-5 | - | TGTGCCAGCAGCAGACAGGCGGGCGAGCAGTACTTC | CASSRQAGEQYF